This is a list of T cell receptor beta chains from one sample in a study of blood T cell repertoires in COVID-19. Data came from immunoSEQ multiplex PCR; TCRdb stores just in-frame clones and leaves some out. The sample lists about 120,000 clones, around 79% occurring once. The sample was peripheral blood. The receptors originated from a man aged 45-65 years with acute or convalescent COVID-19. Both conserved end residues are part of each CDR3. D genes are given only for firm matches. The listing skips clone size in some rows; elsewhere it reads once, few, many or a size class.

clone_size: few
d_call: TRBD1
v_call: TRBV2
j_call: TRBJ1-6
cdr3_nt: TGTGCCAGCAGGGGTATAGGGGGCAGAAGTTCACCCCTCCACTTT
cdr3_aa: CASRGIGGRSSPLHF

clone_size: few
d_call: TRBD1
v_call: TRBV5-4
j_call: TRBJ2-5
cdr3_nt: TGTGCCAGCAGCCGGGACAGGGGGCAGTGGGAGACCCAGTACTTC
cdr3_aa: CASSRDRGQWETQYF

clone_size: NA
d_call: NA
v_call: TRBV5-4
j_call: TRBJ1-2
cdr3_nt: TGTGCCAGCAGCTTGGCGGGGGGGACTAACTATGGCTACACCTTC
cdr3_aa: CASSLAGGTNYGYTF

clone_size: NA
d_call: TRBD1
v_call: TRBV10-1
j_call: TRBJ1-2
cdr3_nt: TGCGCCAGCAGTGAGTCCAGGGGGTATGGCTACACCTTC
cdr3_aa: CASSESRGYGYTF

clone_size: NA
d_call: TRBD1
v_call: TRBV6-6
j_call: TRBJ2-2
cdr3_nt: TGTGCCAGCAGTTACCGGGACAGGGGTCCCGGGGAGCTGTTTTTT
cdr3_aa: CASSYRDRGPGELFF

clone_size: few
d_call: NA
v_call: TRBV28
j_call: TRBJ1-2
cdr3_nt: TGTGCCAGCAGACCCTTCGGGTCCAACGATTATGGCTACACCTTC
cdr3_aa: CASRPFGSNDYGYTF

clone_size: NA
d_call: NA
v_call: TRBV6-1
j_call: TRBJ1-1
cdr3_nt: TGTGCCAGCAGTGAAACCCCGTGGCCGAACACTGAAGCTTTCTTT
cdr3_aa: CASSETPWPNTEAFF

clone_size: NA
d_call: NA
v_call: TRBV11-3
j_call: TRBJ2-1
cdr3_nt: TGTGCCAGCAGCCCTAGCGAGGGTATCTCCTACAATGAGCAGTTCTTC
cdr3_aa: CASSPSEGISYNEQFF

clone_size: NA
d_call: NA
v_call: TRBV2
j_call: TRBJ2-7
cdr3_nt: TGTGCCAGCAGTGAAGCGCTTCCGGACAGCTACGAGCAGTACTTC
cdr3_aa: CASSEALPDSYEQYF

clone_size: NA
d_call: TRBD2
v_call: TRBV7-9
j_call: TRBJ2-3
cdr3_nt: TGTGCCAGCAGCTCCGGGACTAGCGGGGGTGGAGATACGCAGTATTTT
cdr3_aa: CASSSGTSGGGDTQYF

clone_size: NA
d_call: TRBD1
v_call: TRBV6-5
j_call: TRBJ1-1
cdr3_nt: TGTGCCAGCAGTTACTCGATTGGGACAGCGAACACTGAAGCTTTCTTT
cdr3_aa: CASSYSIGTANTEAFF

clone_size: NA
d_call: NA
v_call: TRBV27
j_call: TRBJ1-1
cdr3_nt: TGTGCCAGCAGTTTAGGGCCCCAAAAGAATGAAGCTTTCTTT
cdr3_aa: CASSLGPQKNEAFF

clone_size: NA
d_call: NA
v_call: TRBV30
j_call: TRBJ2-2
cdr3_nt: TGTGCCTGGAGTCCCCAGCTAGGGAACACCGGGGAGCTGTTTTTT
cdr3_aa: CAWSPQLGNTGELFF

clone_size: NA
d_call: NA
v_call: TRBV28
j_call: TRBJ1-5
cdr3_nt: TGTGCCAGCAGTAGACAGGAGTATAGCAATCAGCCCCAGCATTTT
cdr3_aa: CASSRQEYSNQPQHF

clone_size: few
d_call: NA
v_call: TRBV5-1
j_call: TRBJ2-3
cdr3_nt: TGCGCCAGCAGCAGGGAGATGGCGGATACGCAGTATTTT
cdr3_aa: CASSREMADTQYF